The sequence of this T cell receptor beta chain was determined in a study of cytomegalovirus exposure and HLA in healthy donors. Study-level background: A later analysis reported the approximately 120 validation repertoires used the same platform as the approximately 700 first-cohort repertoires.

Among the 90 to 150 subjects of the validation cohort, separate from the roughly 730-subject first cohort, were the donors. J gave up 10 bases and V 1 base, and 8 bases lay outside the gene matches. The length of the CDR3 is 14 residues. Germline-derived CDR1 and CDR2 are SQVTM and ANQGSEA. Comment on this clone: No antigen is known for it.

Study results and caveats: The authors confirmed in vitro that three CMV-associated chains were specific for CMV antigens.

TCRdb keeps only in-frame clones here, not all; method: immunoSEQ multiplex PCR. Of roughly 68,000 clones listed, more than 95% are singletons. The J gene is TRBJ2-3, the V gene TRBV29-1, with TRBD2 matching 10 bases. This receptor was taken from a man younger than 35 in good health and CMV-seronegative. The sequenced sample was PBMCs. The CDR3 DNA follows: TGCAGCGTTGAAGGACTAGCGGGCATCCTGCCGCAGTATTTT. Its protein product is CSVEGLAGILPQYF.